Each of the 32 T cell receptor beta chains below was sequenced from the same sample in a study of response to subunit inactivated influenza vaccine. TCRdb reprocessed the RT-PCR reads with MiXCR, giving one entry per CDR3 protein. The data show roughly 650,000 distinct CDR3 sequences, approximately 14% seen once. The sample in question was PBMCs from blood, obtained 14 to 15 days before vaccination. The receptors come from a man aged 50-60 years who received an inactivated influenza vaccine.

This clonotype was recorded many times. The chain is built from TRBV7-9 and TRBJ2-1, with 10 bases that match TRBD1. In germline, CDR1 is SEHNR, CDR2 FQNEAQ (reference sequence). J was trimmed by 2 bases and V by 6 bases; bases with no gene match: 1. The CDR3 is made up of 14 amino acids. CDR3: CASRGQGAYNEQFF. In nucleotides, the CDR3 is TGTGCCAGCAGAGGACAGGGGGCCTACAATGAGCAGTTCTTC.

The CDR3 nucleotides read TGTGCCAGCAGCCCCCCAGGACAGGGCGCGGAGACCCAGTACTTC. Its protein is CASSPPGQGAETQYF. V is TRBV7-9 and J is TRBJ2-5; 8 bases fit TRBD1. Germline CDR1 and CDR2: SEHNR and FQNEAQ (reference sequence). The V segment lost 5 bases and the J segment 5 bases; nucleotides outside the gene matches: 10. The CDR3 is made up of 15 amino acids.

The chain combines TRBV12-3 or TRBV12-4 with TRBJ2-3; D may be TRBD2 (6 bases). The V gene lost 1 base and the J gene lost 2 bases, with 16 bases spanning the gap. The CDR3 loop spans 17 amino acids. The CDR3 sequence: CASSLDRGSQITDTQYF. The CDR3 bases are TGTGCCAGCAGTTTAGATCGGGGGAGTCAGATCACAGATACGCAGTATTTT.

This clonotype was recorded a few times. The chain uses TRBV7-8 and TRBJ2-5; 8 bases map to TRBD2. The germline V gene has CDR1 SGHVS and CDR2 FQNEAQ. Trimming took 0 bases from V and 2 from J; bases not matched to a gene: 11. This CDR3 has 18 residues. This CDR3 reads CASSLAGGSGSSQETQYF. Written as DNA, the CDR3 is TGTGCCAGCAGCTTAGCCGGGGGGAGCGGGAGTTCACAAGAGACCCAGTACTTC.

This chain uses TRBV2 with TRBJ1-1; D might be TRBD1 (5 bases). Germline CDR1 SNHLY, CDR2 FYNNEI. The germline V and J ends were trimmed by 7 bases and 1 base, with 13 bases remaining between them. The CDR3 has 14 residues. The CDR3 sequence is CASNRQIPNTEAFF. Here the CDR3 DNA reads TGTGCCAGCAACCGACAGATCCCGAACACTGAAGCTTTCTTT.

The rearrangement uses TRBV20-1 and TRBJ1-4, with 9 bases identical to TRBD1. V dropped 4 bases and J dropped 0; count of bases not matched to a gene: 9. The CDR3 runs 17 residues. Germline V gene data show CDR1 as DFQATT and CDR2 as SNEGSKA (reference sequence). The chain's CDR3 is CSATNMRQGATNEKLFF. For the CDR3, the DNA is TGCAGTGCTACAAACATGAGACAGGGGGCAACTAATGAAAAACTGTTTTTT.

This clonotype was picked up many times. The chain combines TRBV5-6 with TRBJ2-3; 8 bases agree with TRBD2. The CDR3 has 15 residues. The germline CDR1 and CDR2 sequences are SGHDT and YYEEEE. J gave up 1 base and V 4 bases, and 5 bases lay outside the gene matches. DNA for the CDR3: TGTGCCAGCAGCCCTAGCGGGCTCCGCACAGATACGCAGTATTTT. This codes for CASSPSGLRTDTQYF.

This clonotype has ten or more counts. The rearrangement uses TRBV29-1 and TRBJ1-5; 7 nucleotides match TRBD1. V was clipped by 6 bases and J by 7 bases; unmatched bases: 9. The germline V gene has CDR1 SQVTM and CDR2 ANQGSEA. This CDR3 is 13 amino acids long. CDR3 sequence reads: CSVSADRTQPQHF. Written as DNA, the CDR3 is TGCAGCGTATCGGCGGACAGGACGCAGCCCCAGCATTTT.

This clonotype was seen more than once but under ten times. The rearrangement uses TRBV4-1 and TRBJ1-4, with TRBD1 identical over 8 bases. Unmatched junction bases numbered 10, after V lost 4 bases and J lost 0 bases. The germline V gene has CDR1 MGHRA and CDR2 YSYEKL. The CDR3 runs 18 residues. The CDR3 coding sequence is TGCGCCAGCAGCCTAAACCACAGGGGGATTGCAACTAATGAAAAACTGTTTTTT. This encodes CASSLNHRGIATNEKLFF.

The chain is built from TRBV5-1 and TRBJ2-5, with D perhaps TRBD2 (5 bases). V lost 1 base and J lost 4, with 8 bases in between. Germline V gene data show CDR1 as SGHRS and CDR2 as YFSETQ. The CDR3 contains 13 residues. The CDR3 loop reads CASSLLLAETQYF. The DNA for the CDR3 is TGCGCCAGCAGCTTGTTGCTAGCAGAGACCCAGTACTTC.

This clonotype was counted at least ten times. The chain is built from TRBV5-1 and TRBJ1-1; D possibly corresponds to TRBD1 (5 bases). This CDR3 is built from 15 residues. Germline CDR1 and CDR2: SGHRS and YFSETQ. The V and J ends lost 4 bases and 7 bases respectively, with 20 bases between them. CDR3 nucleotides: TGCGCCAGCAGCCCCTCGGGACGGCTGCTAGGTGAAGCTTTCTTT. This gives the protein CASSPSGRLLGEAFF.

This clonotype came up a few times. The rearrangement links TRBV25-1 to TRBJ2-1; weak D call: TRBD1 (6 bases). Trimming removed 4 bases at V and 0 bases at J, with 13 bases between. The CDR3 covers 16 residues. Germline V gene data show CDR1 as MGHDK and CDR2 as SYGVNS. Written as DNA, the CDR3 is TGTGCCAGCAGTGGGGTACAGGGAATCTCCTACAATGAGCAGTTCTTC. Translating it yields CASSGVQGISYNEQFF.

This chain connects TRBV6-1 to TRBJ2-2; D perhaps matches TRBD1 (6 bases). V was pared by 6 bases and J by 0 bases, with 11 bases between. This CDR3 comprises 15 residues. CDR1 and CDR2 from the germline V gene are MNHNS and SASEGT. The CDR3 protein is CASSRQDPNTGELFF. The CDR3 DNA reads as TGTGCCAGCAGCCGACAGGACCCGAACACCGGGGAGCTGTTTTTT.

This clonotype has just a few counts. V gene TRBV13 combines with J gene TRBJ2-1; 8 bases are shared with TRBD2. Trimming at V came to 5 bases and at J to 4 bases, leaving 7 bases not matched to a gene. Germline CDR1 is PRHDT and CDR2 is FYEKMQ (reference sequence). CDR3 size: 15 residues. The DNA for the CDR3 is TGTGCCAGCAGCACCCGACTAGCGCGGTACAATGAGCAGTTCTTC. Translated, it gives CASSTRLARYNEQFF.

This clonotype was seen at least ten times. This chain joins TRBV5-1 and TRBJ2-1; D is possibly TRBD1 (5 bases). Germline CDR1 and CDR2: SGHRS and YFSETQ. V shed 1 base and J shed 0 bases, with 11 bases lying between them. This CDR3 is built from 16 residues. The CDR3 nucleotides read TGCGCCAGCAGCTTGACCGGGCAGGGCTCCTACAATGAGCAGTTCTTC. It yields the protein CASSLTGQGSYNEQFF.

Only a few counts were recorded for this clonotype. This chain links TRBV10-3 with TRBJ2-5, with TRBD1 identical over 8 bases. Per germline, CDR1 ENHRY and CDR2 SYGVKD. CDR3 length equals 14 residues. The V gene end was trimmed by 6 bases and the J gene end by 1 base; junction bases not matched to a gene: 4. The CDR3 coding sequence is TGTGCCATCAGGACAGGGGCGCTCCAAGAGACCCAGTACTTC. It translates to CAIRTGALQETQYF.

This clonotype was counted ten times or more. This chain joins TRBV6-2 or TRBV6-3 and TRBJ1-3, with D maybe TRBD1 (5 bases). The CDR3 totals 15 residues. Germline values: CDR1 MNHEY, CDR2 SVGEGT. V was cut by 6 bases and J by 0 bases, with 12 bases left in between. The CDR3 spells CASRFDSSSGNTIYF. In DNA, the CDR3 is TGTGCCAGCAGATTCGACAGTAGCTCTGGAAACACCATATATTTT.

This clonotype was observed a handful of times. The chain has TRBV12-3 or TRBV12-4 and TRBJ2-1; TRBD1 matches at 7 bases. J lost 6 bases, V lost 0 bases, and 2 bases had no gene match. The length of the CDR3 is 14 residues. CDR3 sequence reads: CASSLAGQRNEQFF. Written as DNA, the CDR3 is TGTGCCAGCAGTTTAGCGGGACAGCGCAATGAGCAGTTCTTC.

The chain recombines TRBV5-6 with TRBJ2-5; 8 bases fit TRBD1. Germline V gene lookup returns CDR1 SGHDT and CDR2 YYEEEE. V shed 2 bases and J 4 bases; nucleotides not matched to a gene: 7. This CDR3 is built from 15 residues. The CDR3 DNA reads as TGTGCCAGCAGCTTCAGTCAGGGGGCTCGAGAGACCCAGTACTTC. This sequence encodes CASSFSQGARETQYF.

This clonotype came up many times. The genes are TRBV11-1 and TRBJ2-5; 7 bases agree with TRBD1. The CDR3 runs to 15 residues. Losses at the gene ends were 5 bases for V and 2 bases for J; bases not matched to a gene: 8. Germline assignment: CDR1 SGHAT and CDR2 FQDESV (reference sequence). CDR3 amino acids: CASSLNTGQQETQYF. For the CDR3, the DNA is TGTGCCAGCAGCCTGAATACGGGACAGCAAGAGACCCAGTACTTC.

The chain is built from TRBV16 and TRBJ1-5; D is undetermined. Germline V gene lookup returns CDR1 KGHSY and CDR2 FQNENV. CDR3 length: 17 residues. V was clipped by 4 bases and J by 5 bases, with 21 bases between them. The chain's CDR3 is CASSLLITIGRDQPQHF. CDR3 coding DNA: TGTGCCAGCAGCCTGTTGATTACTATAGGTCGGGATCAGCCCCAGCATTTT.

Many counts were recorded for this clonotype. The chain joins TRBV12-3 or TRBV12-4 to TRBJ2-3, with D possibly called TRBD1 or TRBD2 (5 bases each). This CDR3 region has 15 residues. The V and J ends lost 7 bases and 2 bases respectively, with 16 bases between them. The CDR3 nucleotides read TGTGCCAGCACCGAGAGACGGGGCTACACAGATACGCAGTATTTT. This translates into CASTERRGYTDTQYF.

The sample holds one count of this clonotype. Germline is not matched at one junction end, which may reflect a read error. The chain combines TRBV12-3 or TRBV12-4 with TRBJ1-6; TRBD1 aligns across 8 bases. The CDR3 sequence is 15 residues long. Here the CDR3 DNA reads TGTACCAGCAGTTCTGGACAGGGTCCTAATTCACCCCTCCACTTT. This translates into CTSSSGQGPNSPLHF.

Ten or more counts support this clonotype. V usage is TRBV20-1 and J usage is TRBJ1-5, with TRBD1 as a possible D gene (6 bases). Trimming took off 2 bases at V and 4 bases at J, with 12 bases between the two ends. From germline, CDR1 is DFQATT and CDR2 SNEGSKA (reference sequence). The length of the CDR3 is 14 residues. In DNA form, the CDR3 reads TGCAGTGCTAGAATGGGGGGGGCTAATCAGCCCCAGCATTTT. It encodes CSARMGGANQPQHF.

This clonotype came up many times. The rearrangement links TRBV5-1 to TRBJ2-2, with D uncertain. CDR1 and CDR2 from the germline V gene are SGHRS and YFSETQ. This CDR3 has 17 residues. Trimming left V 0 bases short and J 0 bases short, with 12 bases between. CDR3 residues: CASSLVWAEANTGELFF. The CDR3 DNA reads as TGCGCCAGCAGCTTGGTTTGGGCAGAGGCGAACACCGGGGAGCTGTTTTTT.

The DNA of the CDR3 is TGTGCCAGCAGCCAAGATCCGGGACTAGTAGCAGATACGCAGTATTTT. Its protein is CASSQDPGLVADTQYF. The rearrangement uses TRBV4-2 and TRBJ2-3, with 8 bases matching TRBD2. The CDR3 loop spans 16 amino acids. From germline, CDR1 is LGHNA and CDR2 YNFKEQ. V was clipped by 0 bases and J by 4 bases; unmatched bases: 6.

This clonotype was seen ten or more times. The genes are TRBV12-3 or TRBV12-4 and TRBJ2-7, with D hard to call. V was cut by 6 bases and J by 6 bases, with 12 bases left in between. The CDR3 is 12 residues long. The CDR3 DNA reads TGTGCCAGCAGCTCGGTTGGCCGCGAGCAGTACTTC. Protein sequence: CASSSVGREQYF.

This clonotype occurred a few times. The chain recombines TRBV20-1 with TRBJ2-1; TRBD2 matches 7 bases. The germline CDR1 and CDR2 sequences are DFQATT and SNEGSKA (reference sequence). The CDR3 runs 12 residues. J was trimmed by 9 bases and V by 4 bases; bases with no gene match: 6. In nucleotides, the CDR3 is TGCAGTGCTACCGGACTAGTGGGTGAGCAGTTCTTC. It encodes CSATGLVGEQFF.

This clonotype has more than one count but fewer than ten. The gene calls are TRBV4-1 and TRBJ1-1; 7 bases align to TRBD1. Germline CDR1 is MGHRA and CDR2 is YSYEKL. The V segment lost 4 bases and the J segment 2 bases; nucleotides outside the gene matches: 10. The CDR3 totals 16 residues. The CDR3: CASSPGGQGFNTEAFF. CDR3 DNA: TGCGCCAGCAGCCCAGGGGGTCAGGGGTTTAACACTGAAGCTTTCTTT.

The sample holds a few counts of this clonotype. The genes are TRBV28 and TRBJ2-3; 8 positions match TRBD2. V lost 6 bases and J lost 0; bases outside the gene matches: 8. This CDR3 has 16 amino acids. CDR1 and CDR2 from the germline V gene are MDHEN and SYDVKM. This CDR3 is CASRTAGGVSTDTQYF. The CDR3 DNA reads TGTGCCAGCAGGACCGCGGGGGGAGTTAGCACAGATACGCAGTATTTT.

This clonotype was seen at least ten times. The chain is built from TRBV5-1 and TRBJ2-1; maybe TRBD1 (5 bases). There are 15 residues in the CDR3. Germline V CDR1 and CDR2: SGHRS, YFSETQ. Trimming pared 4 bases from V and 2 bases from J, leaving 13 bases between. CDR3 nucleotide sequence: TGCGCCAGCAGCAAACATAGGGGAACCTACAATGAGCAGTTCTTC. This codes for CASSKHRGTYNEQFF.

This clonotype was observed a few times. CDR3: CASGQGIPPGNTIYF. CDR3 sequence (DNA): TGTGCCAGCGGACAGGGGATCCCGCCTGGAAACACCATATATTTT. The chain joins TRBV12-3 or TRBV12-4 to TRBJ1-3, with 9 bases fitting TRBD1. V trimming: 8 bases; J trimming: 2 bases; junction bases outside the gene matches: 7. The CDR3 sequence is 15 residues long.